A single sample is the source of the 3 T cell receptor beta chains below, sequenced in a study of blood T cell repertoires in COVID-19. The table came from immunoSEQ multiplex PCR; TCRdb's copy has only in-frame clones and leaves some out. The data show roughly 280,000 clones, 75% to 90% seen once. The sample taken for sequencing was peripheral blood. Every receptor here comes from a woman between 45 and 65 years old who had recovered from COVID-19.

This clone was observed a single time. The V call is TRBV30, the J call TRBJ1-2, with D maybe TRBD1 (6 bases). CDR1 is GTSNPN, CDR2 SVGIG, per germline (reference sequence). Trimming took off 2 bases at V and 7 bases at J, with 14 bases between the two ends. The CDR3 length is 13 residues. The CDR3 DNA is TGTGCCTGGAGTTTAGGACAGTTAGGTGGCTACACCTTC. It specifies CAWSLGQLGGYTF.

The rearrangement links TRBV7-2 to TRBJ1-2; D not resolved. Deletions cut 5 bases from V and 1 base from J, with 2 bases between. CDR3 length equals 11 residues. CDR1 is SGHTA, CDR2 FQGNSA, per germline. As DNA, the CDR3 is TGTGCCAGCAGCCTTAACTATGGCTACACCTTC. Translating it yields CASSLNYGYTF.

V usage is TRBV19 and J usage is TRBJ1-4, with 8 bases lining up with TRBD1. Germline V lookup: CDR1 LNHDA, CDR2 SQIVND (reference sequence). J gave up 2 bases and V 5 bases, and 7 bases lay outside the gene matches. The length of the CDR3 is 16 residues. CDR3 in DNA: TGTGCCAGTAGTGAACCGACAGGGGCCACTAATGAAAAACTGTTTTTT. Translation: CASSEPTGATNEKLFF.